Here is one T cell receptor (beta chain) with its context. The sample belongs to a study of PD-1 blockade in mismatch repair-deficient tumors. The CDR3 totals 14 residues. Trimming cost V 2 bases and J 1 base, with 9 bases left between them. Per germline, CDR1 GTSNPN and CDR2 SVGIG (reference sequence). Measured with immunoSEQ multiplex PCR; TCRdb has only the in-frame clones, and not every one. The table lists about 68,000 clones, approximately 80% of them singletons. This specimen was peripheral blood, taken 2 weeks after starting pembrolizumab. The V gene is TRBV30, the J gene TRBJ1-3, with a tentative D call TRBD1 (5 bases). The clonotype originates from an adult with mismatch repair-deficient cancer. The CDR3 loop reads CAWSNRGSGNTIYF. The CDR3 DNA reads as TGTGCCTGGAGTAACCGGGGGTCTGGAAACACCATATATTTT.